The 32 T cell receptor beta chains in this list originate from one sample, sequenced in a study of OX40 agonist ivuxolimab in advanced cancers. Libraries were prepared by immunoSEQ multiplex PCR; TCRdb keeps only in-frame clonotypes and omits some of them. The sample shows tens of thousands of clones, 75% to 90% of them seen only once. This specimen was CD4+ or CD8+ T cells sorted from blood, taken in a trial of the OX40 agonist ivuxolimab. The receptors originated from an adult with an advanced solid tumor such as melanoma, head and neck, liver or kidney cancer.

J is TRBJ1-2 and V is TRBV5-1; D is unclear. The CDR3 is 14 amino acids. Trimming took off 0 bases at V and 4 bases at J, with 10 bases between the two ends. CDR1 SGHRS and CDR2 YFSETQ come from the germline V gene. CDR3: CASSLEGSTYGYTF. In nucleotides, the CDR3 is TGCGCCAGCAGCTTGGAAGGGTCAACCTATGGCTACACCTTC.

The CDR3 DNA follows: TGTGCCAGCAGTGGGACTAGCGGGAGTTTAGAGACCCAGTACTTC. This sequence encodes CASSGTSGSLETQYF. This chain uses TRBV2 with TRBJ2-5, with 13 bases fitting TRBD2. Losses at the gene ends were 4 bases for V and 4 bases for J; bases not matched to a gene: 3. Germline CDR1 and CDR2: SNHLY and FYNNEI. The CDR3 totals 15 residues.

The CDR3 here is CASSDSPNTEAFF. In DNA, the CDR3 is TGTGCCAGCAGTGACTCTCCGAACACTGAAGCTTTCTTT. The chain carries TRBV6-4 and TRBJ1-1; D not certain. CDR3 length: 13 amino acids. Germline CDR1 and CDR2: MRHNA and SNTAGT. Trimming shortened V by 0 bases and J by 1 base, and 3 bases separated the two germline ends.

The rearrangement links TRBV18 to TRBJ1-5; unclear D gene. The V end lost 4 bases, the J end lost 1 base, and 5 bases lay between the germline ends. The CDR3 sequence is 13 residues long. In germline, CDR1 is KGHSH, CDR2 LQKENI. In DNA, the CDR3 is TGTGCCAGCTCACTTGACAGCAATCAGCCCCAGCATTTT. This encodes CASSLDSNQPQHF.

This clone was counted a single time. The chain is built from TRBV7-8 and TRBJ1-1; no firm D call. Trimming pared 2 bases from V and 5 bases from J, leaving 15 bases between. There are 15 residues in the CDR3. Germline assignment: CDR1 SGHVS and CDR2 FQNEAQ. The CDR3 sequence: CASSLRSDIGTEAFF. The DNA for the CDR3 is TGTGCCAGCAGCTTACGGTCAGACATAGGGACTGAAGCTTTCTTT.

This clone was detected only once. The chain combines TRBV29-1 with TRBJ1-4; perhaps TRBD1 as D (5 bases). Per the germline V gene, CDR1 is SQVTM and CDR2 is ANQGSEA. V lost 6 bases and J 6 bases, leaving 17 bases between the germline ends. This CDR3 is 14 amino acids long. The CDR3 here is CSVGGGGLDEKLFF. CDR3 in DNA: TGCAGCGTGGGGGGGGGAGGACTGGATGAAAAACTGTTTTTT.

V gene TRBV4-3 combines with J gene TRBJ2-4, with D perhaps TRBD1 or TRBD2 (6 bases each). Germline V gene sequence: CDR1 LGHNA, CDR2 YSLEER. The length of the CDR3 is 16 residues. V lost 0 bases, J lost 1 base, and 10 bases lay in between. CDR3 in DNA: TGCGCCAGCAGCCAAGAGGGGGGCTTGGCCAAAAACATTCAGTACTTC. Its translation: CASSQEGGLAKNIQYF.

The CDR3 DNA sequence: TGTGCCAGCAGCCGCGGGACTAGCACAGATACGCAGTATTTT. Protein product: CASSRGTSTDTQYF. The V gene is TRBV7-3, the J gene TRBJ2-3, with D tentatively TRBD2 (6 bases). Germline V gene sequence: CDR1 SGHTA, CDR2 FQGTGA. This CDR3 has 14 residues. V was clipped by 5 bases and J by 0 bases, with 9 bases between them.

V usage is TRBV28 and J usage is TRBJ1-2, with D maybe TRBD1 (6 bases). The CDR3 length is 14 residues. Germline V lookup: CDR1 MDHEN, CDR2 SYDVKM. V lost 5 bases and J lost 1, with 11 bases in between. The CDR3 is CASSTPDSNYGYTF. DNA of the CDR3: TGTGCCAGCAGTACCCCGGACAGTAACTATGGCTACACCTTC.

The chain uses TRBV7-9 and TRBJ2-3; D remains unclear. Germline CDR1 reads SEHNR; CDR2 reads FQNEAQ (reference sequence). The V gene lost 5 bases and the J gene lost 3 bases, with 15 bases spanning the gap. CDR3 length: 15 amino acids. CDR3 in DNA: TGTGCCAGCAGCCAAACGGTCGCTATAACAGATACGCAGTATTTT. It codes for CASSQTVAITDTQYF. Using reference TRBV7-9 and TRBJ2-3 for the parts outside the CDR3, the full variable domain is DTGVSQNPRHKITKRGQNVTFRCDPISEHNRLYWYRQTLGQGPEFLTYFQNEAQLEKSRLLSDRFSAERPKGSFSTLEIQRTEQGDSAMYLCASSQTVAITDTQYFGPGTRLTVL.

V and J are TRBV18 and TRBJ2-2, with 9 bases fitting TRBD2. CDR3 length equals 17 residues. J lost 7 bases, V lost 5 bases, and 14 bases had no gene match. CDR1 KGHSH and CDR2 LQKENI come from the germline V gene. The CDR3 region has the DNA TGTGCCAGCTCATCCTACGTGTTAGCGGGAGAGGTCGGGGAGCTGTTTTTT. It yields the protein CASSSYVLAGEVGELFF.

This chain uses TRBV6-1 with TRBJ2-1; the match to TRBD2 covers 14 bases. V lost 7 bases and J lost 4; bases outside the gene matches: 6. This CDR3 region has 16 residues. CDR1 is MNHNS and CDR2 is SASEGT in the germline V gene. CDR3: CASTDRLAGGYNEQFF. CDR3 in DNA: TGTGCCAGCACTGATCGACTAGCGGGAGGGTACAATGAGCAGTTCTTC.

The chain uses TRBV15 and TRBJ2-7, with 8 positions matching TRBD2. This CDR3 contains 14 residues. Germline lookup yields CDR1 LNHNV and CDR2 YYDKDF (reference sequence). With V trimmed by 1 base and J by 4 bases, 3 bases remained unmatched. DNA for the CDR3: TGTGCCACCAGCAGAGCGGGGGGGTTTTACGAGCAGTACTTC. It encodes CATSRAGGFYEQYF.

V gene TRBV6-1 combines with J gene TRBJ1-2, with a possible D match to TRBD1 (5 bases). Germline CDR1 MNHNS, CDR2 SASEGT. V was trimmed by 8 bases and J by 7 bases, leaving 14 bases between them. The CDR3 runs to 12 residues. This CDR3 is CASRSPGVGYTF. The CDR3 region has the DNA TGTGCCAGCCGGTCCCCGGGGGTTGGCTACACCTTC.

The chain is built from TRBV28 and TRBJ1-4; D uncertain. The CDR3 is made up of 13 amino acids. Per the germline V gene, CDR1 is MDHEN and CDR2 is SYDVKM. Trimming shortened V by 6 bases and J by 7 bases, and 12 bases separated the two germline ends. The CDR3 here is CASRTGGSEKLFF. The CDR3 bases are TGTGCCAGCAGGACGGGAGGGAGTGAAAAACTGTTTTTT.

The chain combines TRBV30 with TRBJ2-1, with 9 bases lining up with TRBD1. CDR1 is GTSNPN and CDR2 is SVGIG in the germline V gene (reference sequence). V shed 5 bases and J 7 bases; nucleotides not matched to a gene: 6. The CDR3 extends over 13 amino acids. In nucleotides, the CDR3 is TGTGCCTGGTCGCTAGGGACAGGGAATGAGCAGTTCTTC. It translates to CAWSLGTGNEQFF.

The chain uses TRBV5-4 and TRBJ2-6; perhaps TRBD1 as D (6 bases). Deletions cut 7 bases from V and 0 bases from J, with 23 bases between. From germline, CDR1 is SGHNT and CDR2 YYREEE (reference sequence). The CDR3 runs to 19 residues. This CDR3 reads CASCTGTTLQTSGANVLTF. CDR3 sequence (DNA): TGTGCCAGCTGTACAGGGACGACGTTGCAGACCTCTGGGGCCAACGTCCTGACTTTC.

V usage is TRBV4-3 and J usage is TRBJ2-3, with TRBD2 matching over 7 bases. Germline-derived CDR1 and CDR2 are LGHNA and YSLEER. After removal of 4 bases from V and 1 base from J, the junction contained 5 bases not matched to a gene. This CDR3 contains 15 residues. This chain's CDR3 is CASSRSSGRTDTQYF. The CDR3, as DNA: TGCGCCAGCAGCCGGTCTAGCGGACGCACAGATACGCAGTATTTT.

The J gene is TRBJ2-1, the V gene TRBV4-3; 11 bases align to TRBD2. V shed 4 bases and J 5 bases; nucleotides not matched to a gene: 7. In germline, CDR1 is LGHNA, CDR2 YSLEER. The length of the CDR3 is 16 residues. Written as DNA, the CDR3 is TGCGCCAGCAGCCTAAGGGGACTAGCGGCGGACAATGAGCAGTTCTTC. This sequence encodes CASSLRGLAADNEQFF.

This chain links TRBV6-5 with TRBJ1-4; tentative D call: TRBD1 (6 bases). V was cut by 6 bases and J by 1 base, with 12 bases left in between. The CDR3 covers 15 residues. Looked up from germline, CDR1 is MNHEY and CDR2 is SVGAGI. Written as DNA, the CDR3 is TGTGCCAGCAGCTTCCAACAGGGAACTAATGAAAAACTGTTTTTT. Translating it yields CASSFQQGTNEKLFF.

V gene TRBV11-3 combines with J gene TRBJ1-2; unclear D gene. V was trimmed by 3 bases and J by 4 bases, leaving 9 bases between them. This CDR3 spans 13 amino acids. Germline CDR1 and CDR2: SGHNT and YENEEA. Here the CDR3 DNA reads TGTGCCAGCAGCTTGGGAGGGTTCTATGGCTACACCTTC. Its translation: CASSLGGFYGYTF.

This clone was counted a few times. The rearrangement joins TRBV7-6 to TRBJ2-3; TRBD1 aligns across 8 bases. Germline V lookup: CDR1 SGHVS, CDR2 FNYEAQ. The CDR3 runs 20 residues. The V gene end was trimmed by 4 bases and the J gene end by 4 bases; junction bases not matched to a gene: 22. The CDR3 DNA reads TGTGCCAGCAGCTACACCTCCCGACAGGGGCCCCTCTCCATTCCAGATACGCAGTATTTT. It codes for CASSYTSRQGPLSIPDTQYF.

This chain connects TRBV6-5 to TRBJ1-3; 7 positions agree with TRBD1. After removal of 2 bases from V and 3 bases from J, the junction contained 4 bases not matched to a gene. CDR1 is MNHEY, CDR2 SVGAGI, per germline. CDR3 length equals 15 residues. The CDR3 DNA follows: TGTGCCAGCAGTTACAAGGGGGCTCTTGGAAACACCATATATTTT. Protein: CASSYKGALGNTIYF.

This clone was counted once. V gene TRBV6-1 combines with J gene TRBJ1-1, with a weak D call TRBD1 (6 bases). The CDR3 is 13 amino acids. V was shortened by 8 bases and J by 5 bases, with 15 bases between the two germline ends. Looked up from germline, CDR1 is MNHNS and CDR2 is SASEGT. The DNA of the CDR3 is TGTGCCAGCGGGCAGGGGCGTGGGACTGAAGCTTTCTTT. As protein: CASGQGRGTEAFF.

The chain joins TRBV7-9 to TRBJ1-1, with D perhaps matching TRBD1 (5 bases). The CDR3 has 13 amino acids. CDR1 is SEHNR and CDR2 is FQNEAQ in the germline V gene (reference sequence). With 4 bases removed from V and 2 bases from J, the gap between germline ends came to 8 bases. Here the CDR3 DNA reads TGTGCCAGCAGCTGGGACGGAAACACTGAAGCTTTCTTT. Its protein is CASSWDGNTEAFF.

V usage is TRBV19 and J usage is TRBJ2-5; 8 nucleotides line up with TRBD2. CDR1 is LNHDA and CDR2 is SQIVND in the germline V gene (reference sequence). Trimming at V came to 10 bases and at J to 4 bases, leaving 5 bases not matched to a gene. The length of the CDR3 is 12 residues. In DNA, the CDR3 is TGTGCCACACGGCTAGCGGGAGAGACCCAGTACTTC. It is translated as CATRLAGETQYF.

This chain connects TRBV9 to TRBJ2-2, with TRBD2 matching 7 bases. V lost 5 bases and J lost 5; bases outside the gene matches: 9. The CDR3 length is 15 residues. In germline, CDR1 is SGDLS, CDR2 YYNGEE. CDR3 nucleotides: TGTGCCAGCAGTAGGGCTAGCGGTTTAACCGGGGAGCTGTTTTTT. This sequence encodes CASSRASGLTGELFF.

The rearrangement joins TRBV2 to TRBJ1-5, with D possibly TRBD1 on 6 matching bases. This CDR3 spans 16 amino acids. V shed 1 base and J shed 1 base, with 11 bases lying between them. Germline loops: CDR1 SNHLY, CDR2 FYNNEI. CDR3: CASSEVGGWSNQPQHF. The CDR3, as DNA: TGTGCCAGCAGTGAAGTAGGGGGATGGAGCAATCAGCCCCAGCATTTT.

The V gene is TRBV5-5, the J gene TRBJ1-2; the match to TRBD1 covers 8 bases. J lost 6 bases, V lost 2 bases, and 15 bases had no gene match. Germline values: CDR1 SGHKS, CDR2 YYEKEE (reference sequence). The CDR3 is made up of 17 amino acids. The CDR3 spells CASSLGWGETGEDGYTF. CDR3 in DNA: TGTGCCAGCAGCTTAGGGTGGGGTGAGACAGGGGAGGATGGCTACACCTTC.

The genes are TRBV25-1 and TRBJ2-1, with a weak D call TRBD1 (6 bases). Germline CDR1 and CDR2: MGHDK and SYGVNS. The V end was cut by 4 bases, the J end by 5 bases, with 24 bases between. The CDR3 is 18 amino acids. CDR3 in amino acids: CASSVPGTSIGLDNEQFF. DNA for the CDR3: TGTGCCAGCAGTGTCCCAGGGACAAGCATCGGCCTGGACAATGAGCAGTTCTTC. Full variable domain (rest looked up from reference TRBV25-1 and TRBJ2-1): EADIYQTPRYLVIGTGKKITLECSQTMGHDKMYWYQQDPGMELHLIHYSYGVNSTEKGDLSSESTVSRIRTEHFPLTLESARPSHTSQYLCASSVPGTSIGLDNEQFFGPGTRLTVL.

This clone was detected a few times. The V and J genes are TRBV5-4 and TRBJ2-3, with TRBD1 matching over 9 bases. The CDR3 has 15 residues. The germline V gene encodes CDR1 SGHNT and CDR2 YYREEE (reference sequence). V trimming: 4 bases; J trimming: 1 base; junction bases outside the gene matches: 4. The CDR3, as DNA: TGTGCCAGCAGCCCGACAGGGGGTGGCACAGATACGCAGTATTTT. This sequence encodes CASSPTGGGTDTQYF.

This clone was counted a single time. The chain combines TRBV7-2 with TRBJ2-7; D ambiguous. The germline CDR1 and CDR2 sequences are SGHTA and FQGNSA. V dropped 1 base and J dropped 4 bases, with 8 bases sitting between them. The CDR3 is made up of 13 amino acids. The CDR3 sequence: CASSLGREYEQYF. DNA for the CDR3: TGTGCCAGCAGCTTAGGGAGAGAGTACGAGCAGTACTTC.